The source of this T cell receptor (beta chain) is a study of T cells after yellow fever vaccination. In its sample, this clonotype was seen many times. No antigen is known for it. This CDR3 spans 13 amino acids. Trimming took off 6 bases at V and 13 bases at J, with 21 bases between the two ends. The V gene's germline CDR1 is KGHSH and CDR2 LQKENI. Study-wide results and limits: The appearance of a small share of clonotypes in both CD4 and CD8 compartments was observed. Abundant clonotypes from the bulk population could contaminate FACS-sorted repertoires. The study re-detected most primary-vaccination clones after the booster (around 96% CD4, just over 85% CD8).

The TCR cDNA carried a universal primer site and UMIs from 5'RACE template switching. TCRdb re-analysed the 5' RACE reads in MiXCR, keeping a single row per CDR3 protein. The sample includes over 300,000 distinct CDR3 sequences, about 4% of them seen just once. The receptor was derived from a man between 18 and 35 years old who received the YFV17D yellow fever vaccine. The sample here was PBMCs, taken 5 days after the yellow fever booster vaccination. The chain links TRBV18 to TRBJ1-2; D call uncertain. The CDR3 sequence is CASSPSDSRGSTF. CDR3 coding DNA: TGTGCCAGCTCCCCGTCGGACTCCCGAGGGAGCACCTTC.